The clone carrying this T cell receptor (beta chain) showed up just a few times. This record belongs to a study of cytomegalovirus exposure and HLA in healthy donors. Looked up from germline, CDR1 is MRHNA and CDR2 is SNTAGT. Trimming removed 3 bases at V and 7 bases at J, with 9 bases between. CDR3 size: 13 residues. This PCR relied on a set of 60 Vbeta primers and 13 Jbeta primers. The data were produced by immunoSEQ multiplex PCR, yet TCRdb's version contains in-frame clones alone and is incomplete. The table has about 120,000 clones, approximately 60% seen once; the top ten hold over 2%. The V call is TRBV6-4, the J call TRBJ2-2; tentatively, D is TRBD2 (5 bases). The TCR originated in a woman aged 25 to 39 in good health and CMV-seronegative. What was sequenced was PBMCs. CDR3 sequence reads: CASSETSSGELFF. The CDR3 region has the DNA TGTGCCAGCAGTGAAACTAGTAGCGGGGAGCTGTTTTTT.